The T cell receptor (beta chain) under discussion was sequenced for a study of Ad26.COV2.S vaccination and SARS-CoV-2 variants. The wider study: Into the muscle, Ad26.COV2.S was dosed once or twice, 56 days apart.

Treatment noted: over 15 received Ad26.COV2.S at low or high dose, single or two shots; roughly five received placebo; per-sample allocation not given. Day 63 after the first vaccine or placebo injection was the time point for sampling. Spike of the Wuhan-strain SARS-CoV-2 was expressed by an Ad26 vector, which formed the vaccine. Here immunoSEQ multiplex PCR was the method, and the copy in TCRdb shows in-frame clones only, minus some. Seen here are some 450,000 clones, about nine tenths observed once, and the top ten hold less than 4.5%. Comment on this clone: Its specificity is not known.

Germline trimming cut 3 bases from V and 2 bases from J; bases unmatched to any gene: 13. Germline lookup yields CDR1 SGHRS and CDR2 YFSETQ. There are 17 residues in the CDR3. Study-wide points: Following vaccination, spike-specific CD8+ and CD4+ T cell responses reportedly exhibited substantial breadth.

The V call is TRBV5-1, the J call TRBJ2-5; 7 bases agree with TRBD2. The sequenced sample was peripheral blood, obtained in a trial of Ad26.COV2.S vaccine versus placebo. The TCR comes from a person between 18 and 59 years old who received the Ad26.COV2.S COVID-19 vaccine or a placebo. CDR3 region: CASSSLRGVGIQETQYF. As DNA, the CDR3 is TGCGCCAGCAGCTCCCTTCGGGGGGTGGGGATACAAGAGACCCAGTACTTC.